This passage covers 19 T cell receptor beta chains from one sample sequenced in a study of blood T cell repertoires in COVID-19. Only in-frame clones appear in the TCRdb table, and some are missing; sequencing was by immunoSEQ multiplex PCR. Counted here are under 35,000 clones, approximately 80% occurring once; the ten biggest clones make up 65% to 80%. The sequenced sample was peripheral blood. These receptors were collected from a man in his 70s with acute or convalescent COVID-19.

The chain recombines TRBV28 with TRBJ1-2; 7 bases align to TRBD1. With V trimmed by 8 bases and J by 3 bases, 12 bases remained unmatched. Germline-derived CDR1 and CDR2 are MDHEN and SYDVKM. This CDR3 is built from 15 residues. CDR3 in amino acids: CASGLPSGQDYGYTF. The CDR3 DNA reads TGTGCCAGCGGCTTACCCTCTGGACAGGACTATGGCTACACCTTC.

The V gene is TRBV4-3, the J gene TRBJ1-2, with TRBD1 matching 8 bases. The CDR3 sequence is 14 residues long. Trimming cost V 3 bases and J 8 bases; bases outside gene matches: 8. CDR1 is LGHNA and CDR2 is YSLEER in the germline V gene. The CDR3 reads CASSQVGQGAGYTF. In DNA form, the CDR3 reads TGCGCCAGCAGCCAGGTCGGACAGGGAGCCGGCTACACCTTC.

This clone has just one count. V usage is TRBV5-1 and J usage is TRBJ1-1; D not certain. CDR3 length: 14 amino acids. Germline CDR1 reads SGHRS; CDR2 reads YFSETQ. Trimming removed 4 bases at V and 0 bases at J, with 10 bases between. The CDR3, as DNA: TGCGCCAGCAGCAACGGGTTCCTGAACACTGAAGCTTTCTTT. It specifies CASSNGFLNTEAFF.

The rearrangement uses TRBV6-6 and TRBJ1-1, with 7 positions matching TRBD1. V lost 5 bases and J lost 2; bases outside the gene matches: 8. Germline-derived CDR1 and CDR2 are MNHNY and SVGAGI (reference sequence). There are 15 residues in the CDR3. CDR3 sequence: CASSLGQDLNTEAFF. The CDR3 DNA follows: TGTGCCAGCAGTCTTGGACAGGACTTAAACACTGAAGCTTTCTTT.

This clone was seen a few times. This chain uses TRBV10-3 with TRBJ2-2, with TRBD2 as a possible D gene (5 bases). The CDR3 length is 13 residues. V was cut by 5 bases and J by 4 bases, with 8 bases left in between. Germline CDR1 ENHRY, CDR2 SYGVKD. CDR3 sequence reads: CAISWSGTGELFF. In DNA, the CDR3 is TGTGCCATCAGTTGGAGCGGCACCGGGGAGCTGTTTTTT.

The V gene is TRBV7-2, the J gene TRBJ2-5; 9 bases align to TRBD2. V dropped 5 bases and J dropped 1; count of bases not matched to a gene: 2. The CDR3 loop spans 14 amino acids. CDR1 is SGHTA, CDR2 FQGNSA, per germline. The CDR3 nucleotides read TGTGCCAGCAGCAAGACTAGCGGCCAAGAGACCCAGTACTTC. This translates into CASSKTSGQETQYF.

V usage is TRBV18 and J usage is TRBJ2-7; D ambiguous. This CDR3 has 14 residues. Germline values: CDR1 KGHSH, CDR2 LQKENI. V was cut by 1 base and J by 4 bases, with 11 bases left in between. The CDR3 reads CASSPRDNPYEQYF. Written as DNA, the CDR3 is TGTGCCAGCTCACCACGAGATAACCCTTACGAGCAGTACTTC.

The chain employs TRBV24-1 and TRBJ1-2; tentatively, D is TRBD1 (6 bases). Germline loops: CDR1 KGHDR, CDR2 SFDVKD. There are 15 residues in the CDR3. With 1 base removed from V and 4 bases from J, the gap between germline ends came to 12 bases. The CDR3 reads CATSDLQGEVYGYTF. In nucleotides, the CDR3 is TGTGCCACCAGTGATTTACAGGGAGAGGTCTATGGCTACACCTTC.

CDR3 in amino acids: CASGLGQSYGYTF. Here the CDR3 DNA reads TGTGCCAGCGGGCTAGGACAGTCCTATGGCTACACCTTC. The rearrangement links TRBV6-5 to TRBJ1-2; a weak D match, TRBD1 (6 bases). Trimming removed 8 bases at V and 4 bases at J, with 14 bases between. This CDR3 contains 13 residues. Germline V gene sequence: CDR1 MNHEY, CDR2 SVGAGI.

CDR3 in amino acids: CASSYSPGQGANGYTF. CDR3 bases: TGTGCCAGCAGCTACAGCCCGGGACAGGGGGCAAATGGCTACACCTTC. The chain couples TRBV3-1 (or the pseudogene TRBV3-2) to TRBJ1-2; 12 nucleotides align to TRBD1. V shed 5 bases, J shed 6 bases, and the junction held 10 bases outside the gene matches. Germline CDR1 and CDR2: LGHDT and YNNKEL (reference sequence). The CDR3 sequence is 16 residues long.

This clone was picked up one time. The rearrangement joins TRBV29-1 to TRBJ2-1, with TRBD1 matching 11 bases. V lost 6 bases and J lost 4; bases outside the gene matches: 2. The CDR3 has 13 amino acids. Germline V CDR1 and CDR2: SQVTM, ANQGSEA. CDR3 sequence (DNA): TGCAGCGTCGGACAGGGGGCGTACAATGAGCAGTTCTTC. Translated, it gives CSVGQGAYNEQFF.

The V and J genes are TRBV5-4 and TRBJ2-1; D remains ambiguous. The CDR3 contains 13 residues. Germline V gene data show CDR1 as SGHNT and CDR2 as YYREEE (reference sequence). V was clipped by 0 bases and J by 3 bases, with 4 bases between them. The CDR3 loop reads CASSLGSYNEQFF. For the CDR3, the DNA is TGTGCCAGCAGCTTGGGCAGCTACAATGAGCAGTTCTTC.

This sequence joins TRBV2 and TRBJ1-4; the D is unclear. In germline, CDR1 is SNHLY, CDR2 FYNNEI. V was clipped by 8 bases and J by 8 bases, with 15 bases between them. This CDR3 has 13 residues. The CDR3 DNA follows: TGTGCCAGCGTTCCAACGGGCGGGGAAAAACTGTTTTTT. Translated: CASVPTGGEKLFF.

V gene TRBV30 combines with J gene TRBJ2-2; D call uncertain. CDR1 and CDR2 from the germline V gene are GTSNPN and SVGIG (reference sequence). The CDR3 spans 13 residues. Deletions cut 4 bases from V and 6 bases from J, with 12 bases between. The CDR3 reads CAWKPGPAGELFF. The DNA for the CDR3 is TGTGCCTGGAAACCGGGTCCGGCCGGGGAGCTGTTTTTT.

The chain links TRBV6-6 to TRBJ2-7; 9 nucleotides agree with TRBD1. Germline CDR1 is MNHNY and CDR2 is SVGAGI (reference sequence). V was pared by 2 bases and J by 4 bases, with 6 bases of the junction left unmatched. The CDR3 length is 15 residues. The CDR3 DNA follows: TGTGCCAGCAGTTACGTACCGGGACAGGGTTACGAGCAGTACTTC. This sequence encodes CASSYVPGQGYEQYF.

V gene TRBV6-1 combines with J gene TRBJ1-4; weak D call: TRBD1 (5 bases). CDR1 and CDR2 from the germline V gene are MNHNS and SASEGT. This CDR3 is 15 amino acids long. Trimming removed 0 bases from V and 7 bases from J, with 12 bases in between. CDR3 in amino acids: CASSEAWGIGEKLFF. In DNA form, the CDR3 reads TGTGCCAGCAGTGAAGCATGGGGCATCGGTGAAAAACTGTTTTTT.

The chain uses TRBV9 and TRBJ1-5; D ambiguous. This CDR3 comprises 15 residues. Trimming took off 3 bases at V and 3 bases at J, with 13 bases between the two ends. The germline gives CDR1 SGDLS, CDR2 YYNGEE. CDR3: CASSADEGINQPQHF. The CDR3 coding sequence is TGTGCCAGCAGCGCCGATGAGGGTATCAATCAGCCCCAGCATTTT. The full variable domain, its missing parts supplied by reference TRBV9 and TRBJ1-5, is DSGVTQTPKHLITATGQRVTLRCSPRSGDLSVYWYQQSLDQGLQFLIQYYNGEERAKGNILERFSAQQFPDLHSELNLSSLELGDSALYFCASSADEGINQPQHFGDGTRLSIL.

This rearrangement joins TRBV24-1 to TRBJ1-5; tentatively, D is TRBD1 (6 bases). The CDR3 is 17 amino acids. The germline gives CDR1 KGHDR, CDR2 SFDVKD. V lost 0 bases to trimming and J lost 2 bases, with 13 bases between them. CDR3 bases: TGTGCCACCAGTGATTTGCAGGGGAAGGGGGGCAATCAGCCCCAGCATTTT. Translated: CATSDLQGKGGNQPQHF.

In nucleotides, the CDR3 is TGTGCCAGCAGTTATGGAGGGTTTGGAACTGAAGCTTTCTTT. This codes for CASSYGGFGTEAFF. The chain couples TRBV6-6 to TRBJ1-1; D is uncertain. Germline values: CDR1 MNHNY, CDR2 SVGAGI (reference sequence). This CDR3 spans 14 amino acids. Between the trimmed V and J ends, which lost 3 bases and 5 bases, there was a span of 13 bases.